This T cell receptor (beta chain) was sequenced in a study of T cell responses to AZD1222 COVID-19 vaccine. General observations from the study: White British ancestry dominated among donors, who included more females, and clonal diversity was possibly underestimated. It was only after the peak T cell response that any repertoires were sampled. Unmutated variant regions reportedly attract nearly half of all spike-specific TCRs.

Clones were read by immunoSEQ multiplex PCR, and TCRdb kept only the in-frame ones, dropping some. Counted here are 100,000 to 150,000 clones, around 90% occurring once; the ten biggest clones make up over 1.2%. With regard to this clone: What it binds is not known.

The sequence came from an adult in good health. This specimen was peripheral blood, taken on day 0 of AZD1222 vaccination.

The CDR3 loop is CASSLSSLITNEKLFF. In DNA form, the CDR3 reads TGTGCCAGCAGCTTGAGCTCGCTCATAACTAATGAAAAACTGTTTTTT. This rearrangement joins TRBV7-2 to TRBJ1-4, with D hard to call. Trimming took 3 bases from V and 1 from J, leaving 12 bases between them. CDR1 SGHTA and CDR2 FQGNSA come from the germline V gene. CDR3 length equals 16 residues.